Sequencing of this TCR beta chain was carried out in a study of blood T cell repertoires in COVID-19. Study background: Nucleic acid was either cDNA or gDNA, and it came from T cells, B-cell-depleted T cells, or PBMCs.

As originally analysed: Using reference gene primer amplification, nucleated cell counts were estimated. TCRdb's copy holds only in-frame clones and misses some; the assay was immunoSEQ multiplex PCR. V and J calls and clone size are those listed in that table; D and trimming were worked out from the DNA. This sample carries some 30,000 clones, roughly 89% of them seen once, and the ten largest clones take under 30%. With 0 bases clipped from V and 6 bases from J, the junction kept 8 bases outside the gene matches. The CDR3 contains 17 residues. CDR1 SGDLS and CDR2 YYNGEE come from the germline V gene.

This sequence joins TRBV9 and TRBJ2-2, with 10 bases fitting TRBD1. This clonotype was obtained from an elderly man with acute or convalescent COVID-19. Sequenced input: peripheral blood. The CDR3 nucleotides read TGTGCCAGCAGCGTAGGGCTCGGGACAGGGGTTGCCGGGGAGCTGTTTTTT. Translating gives CASSVGLGTGVAGELFF.